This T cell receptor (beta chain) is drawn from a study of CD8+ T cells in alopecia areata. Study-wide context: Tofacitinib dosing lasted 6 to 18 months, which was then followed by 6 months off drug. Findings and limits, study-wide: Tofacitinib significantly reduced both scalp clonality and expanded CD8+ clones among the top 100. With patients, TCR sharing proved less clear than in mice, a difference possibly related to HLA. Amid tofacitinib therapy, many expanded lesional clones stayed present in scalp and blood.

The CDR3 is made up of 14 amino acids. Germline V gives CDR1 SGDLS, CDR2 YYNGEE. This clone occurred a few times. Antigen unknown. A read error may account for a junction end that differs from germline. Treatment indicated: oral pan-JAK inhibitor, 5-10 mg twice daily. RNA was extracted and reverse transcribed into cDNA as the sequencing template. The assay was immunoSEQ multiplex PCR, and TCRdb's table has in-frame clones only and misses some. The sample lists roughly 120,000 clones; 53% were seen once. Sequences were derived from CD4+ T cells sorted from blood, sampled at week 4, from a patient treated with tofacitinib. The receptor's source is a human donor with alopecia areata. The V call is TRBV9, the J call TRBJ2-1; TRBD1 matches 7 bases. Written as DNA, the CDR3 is TGTGCCAGCAGCGGACAGGGCTATACAAATGTGCAGTTCTTC. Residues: CASSGQGYTNVQFF.